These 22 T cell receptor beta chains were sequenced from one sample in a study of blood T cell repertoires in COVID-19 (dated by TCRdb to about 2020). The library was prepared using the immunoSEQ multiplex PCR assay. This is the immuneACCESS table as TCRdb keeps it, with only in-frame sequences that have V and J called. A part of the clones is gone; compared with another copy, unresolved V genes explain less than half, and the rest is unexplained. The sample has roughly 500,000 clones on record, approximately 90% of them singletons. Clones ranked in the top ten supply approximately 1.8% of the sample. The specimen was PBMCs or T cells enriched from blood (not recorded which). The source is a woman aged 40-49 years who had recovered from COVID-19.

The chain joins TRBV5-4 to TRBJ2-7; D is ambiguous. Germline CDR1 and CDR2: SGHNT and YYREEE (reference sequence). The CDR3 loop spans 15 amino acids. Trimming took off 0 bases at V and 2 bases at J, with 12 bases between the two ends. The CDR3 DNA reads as TGTGCCAGCAGCTTGGATGCTACTGATCCCTACGAGCAGTACTTC. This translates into CASSLDATDPYEQYF.

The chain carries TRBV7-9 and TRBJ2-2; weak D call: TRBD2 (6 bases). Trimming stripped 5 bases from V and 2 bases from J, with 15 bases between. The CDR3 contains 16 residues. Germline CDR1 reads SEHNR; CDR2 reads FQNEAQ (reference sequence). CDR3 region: CASSLLLAPNTGELFF. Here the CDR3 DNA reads TGTGCCAGCAGCCTCCTGCTAGCGCCCAACACCGGGGAGCTGTTTTTT. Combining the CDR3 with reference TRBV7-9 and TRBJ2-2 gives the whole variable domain DTGVSQNPRHKITKRGQNVTFRCDPISEHNRLYWYRQTLGQGPEFLTYFQNEAQLEKSRLLSDRFSAERPKGSFSTLEIQRTEQGDSAMYLCASSLLLAPNTGELFFGEGSRLTVL.

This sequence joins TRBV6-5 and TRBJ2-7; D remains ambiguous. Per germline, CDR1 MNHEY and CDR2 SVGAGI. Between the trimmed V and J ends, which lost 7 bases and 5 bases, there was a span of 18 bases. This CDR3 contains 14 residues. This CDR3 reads CASTLTIYHDEQYF. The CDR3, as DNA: TGTGCCAGCACCTTAACAATTTATCACGACGAGCAGTACTTC.

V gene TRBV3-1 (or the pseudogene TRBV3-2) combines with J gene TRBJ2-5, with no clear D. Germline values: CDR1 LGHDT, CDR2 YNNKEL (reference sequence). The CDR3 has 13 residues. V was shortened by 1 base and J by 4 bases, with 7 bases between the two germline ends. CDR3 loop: CASSQGQRETQYF. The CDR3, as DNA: TGTGCCAGCAGCCAAGGGCAAAGAGAGACCCAGTACTTC.

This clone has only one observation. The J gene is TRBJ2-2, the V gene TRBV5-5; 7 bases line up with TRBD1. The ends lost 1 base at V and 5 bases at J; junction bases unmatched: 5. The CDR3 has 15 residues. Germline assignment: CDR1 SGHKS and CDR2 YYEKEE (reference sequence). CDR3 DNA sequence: TGTGCCAGCAGCTTGCAGGGGGAGAGGACCGGGGAGCTGTTTTTT. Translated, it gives CASSLQGERTGELFF.

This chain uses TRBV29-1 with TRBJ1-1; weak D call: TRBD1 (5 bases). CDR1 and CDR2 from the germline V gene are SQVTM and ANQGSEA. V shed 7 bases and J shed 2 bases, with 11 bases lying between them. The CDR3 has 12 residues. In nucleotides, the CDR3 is TGCAGCGCTGGGGGGTTTAACACTGAAGCTTTCTTT. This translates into CSAGGFNTEAFF. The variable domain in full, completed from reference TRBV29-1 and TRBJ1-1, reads SAVISQKPSRDICQRGTSLTIQCQVDSQVTMMFWYRQQPGQSLTLIATANQGSEATYESGFVIDKFPISRPNLTFSTLTVSNMSPEDSSIYLCSAGGFNTEAFFGQGTRLTVV.

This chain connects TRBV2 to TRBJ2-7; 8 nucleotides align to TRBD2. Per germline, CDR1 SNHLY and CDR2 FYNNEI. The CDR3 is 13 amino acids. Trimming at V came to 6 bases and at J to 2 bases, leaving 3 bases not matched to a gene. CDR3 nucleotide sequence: TGTGCCAGCAGGACTAGCGCGACCTACGAGCAGTACTTC. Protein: CASRTSATYEQYF. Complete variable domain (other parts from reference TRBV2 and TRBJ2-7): EPEVTQTPSHQVTQMGQEVILRCVPISNHLYFYWYRQILGQKVEFLVSFYNNEISEKSEIFDDQFSVERPDGSNFTLKIRSTKLEDSAMYFCASRTSATYEQYFGPGTRLTVT.

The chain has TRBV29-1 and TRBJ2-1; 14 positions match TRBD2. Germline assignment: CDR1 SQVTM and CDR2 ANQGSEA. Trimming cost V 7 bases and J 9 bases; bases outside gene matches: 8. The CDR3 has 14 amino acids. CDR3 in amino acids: CSGRAGTSGSEQFF. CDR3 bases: TGCAGCGGCCGAGCCGGGACTAGCGGGAGTGAGCAGTTCTTC.

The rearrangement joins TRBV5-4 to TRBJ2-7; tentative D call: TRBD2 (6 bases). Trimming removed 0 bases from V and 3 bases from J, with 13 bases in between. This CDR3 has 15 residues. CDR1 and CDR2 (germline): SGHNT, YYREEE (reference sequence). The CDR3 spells CASSLVRGAGYEQYF. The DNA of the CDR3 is TGTGCCAGCAGCTTGGTCCGCGGGGCCGGCTACGAGCAGTACTTC.

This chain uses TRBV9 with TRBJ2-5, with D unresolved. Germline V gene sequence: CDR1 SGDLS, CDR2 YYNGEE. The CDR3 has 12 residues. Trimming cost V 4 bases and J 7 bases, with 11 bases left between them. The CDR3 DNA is TGTGCCAGCAGCCCTTATACCGGGACCCAGTACTTC. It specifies CASSPYTGTQYF.

CDR3 DNA sequence: TGTGCCAGCGCCACCCATGCGTCGCTCTACGAGCAGTACTTC. It is translated as CASATHASLYEQYF. The chain carries TRBV3-1 (or the pseudogene TRBV3-2) and TRBJ2-7; the D is unclear. Trimming cost V 8 bases and J 3 bases, with 17 bases left between them. There are 14 residues in the CDR3. Looked up from germline, CDR1 is LGHDT and CDR2 is YNNKEL (reference sequence).

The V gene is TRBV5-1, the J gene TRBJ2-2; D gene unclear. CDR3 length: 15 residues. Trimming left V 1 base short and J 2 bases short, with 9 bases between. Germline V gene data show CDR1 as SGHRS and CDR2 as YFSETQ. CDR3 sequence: CASSLQLTNTGELFF. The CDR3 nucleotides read TGCGCCAGCAGCTTGCAACTAACTAACACCGGGGAGCTGTTTTTT.

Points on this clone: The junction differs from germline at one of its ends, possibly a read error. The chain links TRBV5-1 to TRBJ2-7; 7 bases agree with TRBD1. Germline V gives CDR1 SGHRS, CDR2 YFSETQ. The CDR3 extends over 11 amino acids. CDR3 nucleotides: TGCGCCAGCAGCGACCGGGACAGTCTAAACTTC. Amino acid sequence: CASSDRDSLNF. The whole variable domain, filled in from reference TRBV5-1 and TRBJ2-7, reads KAGVTQTPRYLIKTRGQQVTLSCSPISGHRSVSWYQQTPGQGLQFLFEYFSETQRNKGNFPGRFSGRQFSNSRSEMNVSTLELGDSALYLCASSDRDSLNFGPGTRLTVT.

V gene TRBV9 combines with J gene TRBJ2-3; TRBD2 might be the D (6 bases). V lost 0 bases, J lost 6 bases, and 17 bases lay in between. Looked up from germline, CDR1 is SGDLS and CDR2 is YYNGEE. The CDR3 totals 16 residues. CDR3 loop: CASSVAPLSGGDTQYF. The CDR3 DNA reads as TGTGCCAGCAGCGTAGCCCCCCTTAGCGGCGGGGATACGCAGTATTTT.

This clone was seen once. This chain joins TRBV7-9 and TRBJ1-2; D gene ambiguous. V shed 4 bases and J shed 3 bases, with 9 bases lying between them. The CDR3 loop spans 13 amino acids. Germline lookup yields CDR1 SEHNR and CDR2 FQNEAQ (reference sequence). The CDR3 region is CASSSDLHYGYTF. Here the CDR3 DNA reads TGTGCCAGCAGCTCGGACTTACACTATGGCTACACCTTC. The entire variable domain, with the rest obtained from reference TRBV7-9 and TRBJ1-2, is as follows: DTGVSQNPRHKITKRGQNVTFRCDPISEHNRLYWYRQTLGQGPEFLTYFQNEAQLEKSRLLSDRFSAERPKGSFSTLEIQRTEQGDSAMYLCASSSDLHYGYTFGSGTRLTVV.

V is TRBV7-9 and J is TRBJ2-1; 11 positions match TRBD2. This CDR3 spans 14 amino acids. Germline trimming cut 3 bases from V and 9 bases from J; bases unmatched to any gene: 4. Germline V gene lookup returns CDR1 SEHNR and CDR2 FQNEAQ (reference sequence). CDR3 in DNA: TGTGCCAGCAGCTTTAGCGGGAGGGCCGGTGAGCAGTTCTTC. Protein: CASSFSGRAGEQFF.

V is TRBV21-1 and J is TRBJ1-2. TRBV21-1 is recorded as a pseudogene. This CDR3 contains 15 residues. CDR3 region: CASSKAGRTNYGYTF. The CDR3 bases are TGTGCCAGCAGCAAGGCGGGCAGGACTAACTATGGCTACACCTTC.

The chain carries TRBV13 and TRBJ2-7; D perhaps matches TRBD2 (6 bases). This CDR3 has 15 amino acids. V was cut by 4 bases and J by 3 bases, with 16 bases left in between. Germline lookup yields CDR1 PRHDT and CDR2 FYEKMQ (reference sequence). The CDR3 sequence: CASSSGGMTRYEQYF. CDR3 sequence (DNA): TGTGCCAGCAGCTCCGGGGGTATGACTCGCTACGAGCAGTACTTC. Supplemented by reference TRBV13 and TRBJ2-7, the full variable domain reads AAGVIQSPRHLIKEKRETATLKCYPIPRHDTVYWYQQGPGQDPQFLISFYEKMQSDKGSIPDRFSAQQFSDYHSELNMSSLELGDSALYFCASSSGGMTRYEQYFGPGTRLTVT.

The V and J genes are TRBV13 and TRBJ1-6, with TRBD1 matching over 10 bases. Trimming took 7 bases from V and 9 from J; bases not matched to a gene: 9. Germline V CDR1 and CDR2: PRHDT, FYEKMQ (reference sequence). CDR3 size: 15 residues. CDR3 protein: CASTIRGQGISPLHF. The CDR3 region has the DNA TGTGCCAGCACCATTAGGGGACAGGGGATTTCACCCCTCCACTTT.

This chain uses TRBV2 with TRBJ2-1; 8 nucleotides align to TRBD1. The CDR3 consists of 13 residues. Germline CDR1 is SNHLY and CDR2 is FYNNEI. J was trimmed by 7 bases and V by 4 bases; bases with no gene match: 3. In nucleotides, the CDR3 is TGTGCCAGCAGTGCGGACAGGGTGAATGAGCAGTTCTTC. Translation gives CASSADRVNEQFF. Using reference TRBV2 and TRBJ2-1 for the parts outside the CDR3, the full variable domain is EPEVTQTPSHQVTQMGQEVILRCVPISNHLYFYWYRQILGQKVEFLVSFYNNEISEKSEIFDDQFSVERPDGSNFTLKIRSTKLEDSAMYFCASSADRVNEQFFGPGTRLTVL.

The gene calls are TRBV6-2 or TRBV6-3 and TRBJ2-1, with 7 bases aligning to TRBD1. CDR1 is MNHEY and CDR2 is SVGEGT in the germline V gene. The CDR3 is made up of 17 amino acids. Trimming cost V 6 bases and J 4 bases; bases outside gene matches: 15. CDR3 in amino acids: CASSSAVKTGLYNEQFF. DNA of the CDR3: TGTGCCAGCAGCTCCGCGGTTAAGACAGGGTTATACAATGAGCAGTTCTTC.

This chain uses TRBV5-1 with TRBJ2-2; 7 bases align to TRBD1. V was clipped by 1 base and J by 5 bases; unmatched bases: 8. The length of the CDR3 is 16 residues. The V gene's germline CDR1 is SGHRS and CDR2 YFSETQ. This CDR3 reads CASSLPGRGWTGELFF. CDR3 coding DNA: TGCGCCAGCAGCTTGCCAGGCAGGGGGTGGACCGGGGAGCTGTTTTTT.